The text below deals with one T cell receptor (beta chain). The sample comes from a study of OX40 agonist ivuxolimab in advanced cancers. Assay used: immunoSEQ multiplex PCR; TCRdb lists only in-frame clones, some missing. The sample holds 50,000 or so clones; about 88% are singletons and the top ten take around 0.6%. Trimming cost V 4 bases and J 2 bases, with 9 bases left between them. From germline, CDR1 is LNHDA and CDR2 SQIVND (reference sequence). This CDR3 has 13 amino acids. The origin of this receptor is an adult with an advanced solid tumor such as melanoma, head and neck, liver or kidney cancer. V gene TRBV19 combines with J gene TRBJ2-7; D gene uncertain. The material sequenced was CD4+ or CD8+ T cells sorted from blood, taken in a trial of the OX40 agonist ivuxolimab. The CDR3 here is CASSRLGAYEQYF. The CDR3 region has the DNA TGTGCCAGTAGTAGGTTAGGTGCCTACGAGCAGTACTTC.